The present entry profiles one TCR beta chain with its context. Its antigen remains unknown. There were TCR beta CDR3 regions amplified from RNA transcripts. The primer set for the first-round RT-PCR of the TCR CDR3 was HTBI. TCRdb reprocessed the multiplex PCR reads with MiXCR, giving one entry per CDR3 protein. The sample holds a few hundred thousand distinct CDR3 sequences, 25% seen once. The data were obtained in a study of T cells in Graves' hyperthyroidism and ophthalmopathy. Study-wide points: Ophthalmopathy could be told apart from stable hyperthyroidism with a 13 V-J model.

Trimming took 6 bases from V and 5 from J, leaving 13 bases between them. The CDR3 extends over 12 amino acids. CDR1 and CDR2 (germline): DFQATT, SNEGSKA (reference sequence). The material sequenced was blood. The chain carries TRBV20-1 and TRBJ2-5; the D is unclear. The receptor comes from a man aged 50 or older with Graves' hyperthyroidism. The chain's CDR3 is CSAARDAETQYF. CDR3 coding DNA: TGCAGTGCCGCACGAGACGCGGAGACCCAGTACTTC.